The sequence of this T cell receptor beta chain was determined in a study of blood T cell repertoires in COVID-19. The method was immunoSEQ multiplex PCR; TCRdb's version includes in-frame clones alone and lacks a portion of them. The table includes over 300,000 clones, roughly 88% detected once. This clone was observed a handful of times. The junction and the germline gene differ at one end; a read error may be behind it. The germline V gene encodes CDR1 LNHNV and CDR2 YYDKDF (reference sequence). The CDR3 is 14 amino acids. The sequencing input was PBMCs or T cells enriched from blood (not recorded which). This receptor was identified in a man under 40 who had recovered from COVID-19. The chain recombines TRBV15 with TRBJ2-7, with TRBD2 matching 7 bases. The CDR3 sequence is CATSRDLEGRGLHF. DNA of the CDR3: TGTGCCACCAGCAGAGACTTGGAGGGGCGGGGGTTACACTTC. Supplemented by reference TRBV15 and TRBJ2-7, the full variable domain reads DAMVIQNPRYQVTQFGKPVTLSCSQTLNHNVMYWYQQKSSQAPKLLFHYYDKDFNNEADTPDNFQSRRPNTSFCFLDIRSPGLGDTAMYLCATSRDLEGRGLHFGPGTRLTVT.